The 13 T cell receptor beta chains in this list originate from one sample, sequenced in a study of response to subunit inactivated influenza vaccine. TCRdb reprocessed the RT-PCR reads via MiXCR and lists one record per CDR3 protein. The sample shows about 650,000 distinct CDR3 sequences, approximately 15% of them seen only once. The specimen was PBMCs from blood, collected 14 to 15 days before vaccination. Every receptor here comes from a man between 50 and 59 years old who received an inactivated influenza vaccine.

The gene calls are TRBV30 and TRBJ1-1; maybe TRBD1 (5 bases). Trimming took 4 bases from V and 7 from J, leaving 19 bases between them. CDR3 size: 14 residues. The germline CDR1 and CDR2 sequences are GTSNPN and SVGIG (reference sequence). The CDR3, as DNA: TGTGCCTGGAACCCGACCCCGGGACGTGGTGAAGCTTTCTTT. It encodes CAWNPTPGRGEAFF.

V and J are TRBV28 and TRBJ1-5, with 11 bases aligning to TRBD1. CDR1 is MDHEN and CDR2 is SYDVKM in the germline V gene. After removal of 5 bases from V and 2 bases from J, the junction contained 8 bases not matched to a gene. The CDR3 extends over 17 amino acids. Written as DNA, the CDR3 is TGTGCCAGCAGTCCGCCCGGGACAGGGGGAGGCAATCAGCCCCAGCATTTT. Translating gives CASSPPGTGGGNQPQHF.

This clonotype was counted only a few times. V is TRBV6-5 and J is TRBJ2-1, with 9 bases fitting TRBD2. The germline gives CDR1 MNHEY, CDR2 SVGAGI. The CDR3 loop spans 15 amino acids. V lost 0 bases, J lost 8 bases, and 5 bases stayed unmatched. Here the CDR3 DNA reads TGTGCCAGCAGTTACTCGTGGCGGGAGGGCTATGAGCAGTTCTTC. The encoded protein is CASSYSWREGYEQFF.

The V call is TRBV3-1, the J call TRBJ1-5; weak D call: TRBD1 (5 bases). The length of the CDR3 is 15 residues. Per germline, CDR1 LGHDT and CDR2 YNNKEL (reference sequence). Between the trimmed V and J ends, which lost 5 bases and 2 bases, there was a span of 13 bases. The CDR3 region has the DNA TGTGCCAGCAGCAGGGGAGGCCTGGGCAATCAGCCCCAGCATTTT. Amino acids: CASSRGGLGNQPQHF.

In this sample, this clonotype turned up many times. In DNA form, the CDR3 reads TGCGCCAGCAGCGCACTTGTTTATAGCGGGGGAAACTCCTACAATGAGCAGTTCTTC. This gives the protein CASSALVYSGGNSYNEQFF. This chain links TRBV5-1 with TRBJ2-1, with 9 positions matching TRBD2. The germline CDR1 and CDR2 sequences are SGHRS and YFSETQ. This CDR3 has 19 amino acids. V lost 4 bases to trimming and J lost 0 bases; unmatched junction nucleotides: 14. Full variable domain (remainder filled in from reference TRBV5-1 and TRBJ2-1): KAGVTQTPRYLIKTRGQQVTLSCSPISGHRSVSWYQQTPGQGLQFLFEYFSETQRNKGNFPGRFSGRQFSNSRSEMNVSTLELGDSALYLCASSALVYSGGNSYNEQFFGPGTRLTVL.

V gene TRBV2 combines with J gene TRBJ1-1; D uncertain. CDR1 and CDR2 (germline): SNHLY, FYNNEI. This CDR3 region has 14 residues. Trimming removed 7 bases from V and 4 bases from J, with 16 bases in between. As DNA, the CDR3 is TGTGCCAGCAACGCACAGTCAGGCGCCACTGAAGCTTTCTTT. As protein: CASNAQSGATEAFF.

This chain connects TRBV10-3 to TRBJ1-3; tentative D call: TRBD1 (5 bases). V was clipped by 8 bases and J by 4 bases, with 9 bases between them. The CDR3 loop spans 12 amino acids. The germline V gene has CDR1 ENHRY and CDR2 SYGVKD. The CDR3 protein is CAIGTEGNTIYF. The CDR3 coding sequence is TGTGCCATCGGGACCGAGGGAAACACCATATATTTT.

This clonotype occurred a few times. One end of the junction does not line up with germline, which may come from a read error. The gene calls are TRBV20-1 and TRBJ1-6; D not resolved. Germline values: CDR1 DFQATT, CDR2 SNEGSKA (reference sequence). The CDR3 covers 15 residues. CDR3 in amino acids: CSARDGSSYNSPLHF. In DNA, the CDR3 is TGCAGTGCCAGAGACGGGAGCTCCTATAATTCACCCCTCCACTTT.

This chain connects TRBV6-1 to TRBJ1-5; D unresolved. The CDR3 is made up of 14 amino acids. CDR1 is MNHNS and CDR2 is SASEGT in the germline V gene. V gave up 6 bases and J gave up 6 bases, with 15 bases separating them. The CDR3 nucleotides read TGTGCCAGCAGACCCACCAGGTCCCCTCAGCCCCAGCATTTT. It is translated as CASRPTRSPQPQHF.

This clonotype was picked up a small number of times. This sequence joins TRBV6-2 or TRBV6-3 and TRBJ2-2, with D tentatively TRBD1 (5 bases). The germline gives CDR1 MNHEY, CDR2 SVGEGT. V dropped 8 bases and J dropped 3 bases, with 10 bases sitting between them. The CDR3 has 13 amino acids. The CDR3 sequence: CASVRVHTGELFF. In DNA form, the CDR3 reads TGTGCCAGCGTCAGGGTTCACACCGGGGAGCTGTTTTTT.

A few counts support this clonotype. The CDR3: CATSDLLAGTETQYF. For the CDR3, the DNA is TGTGCCACCAGTGATTTACTAGCGGGAACGGAGACCCAGTACTTC. The V call is TRBV24-1, the J call TRBJ2-5, with TRBD2 matching 10 bases. The CDR3 sequence is 15 residues long. Germline assignment: CDR1 KGHDR and CDR2 SFDVKD. V trimming: 1 base; J trimming: 5 bases; junction bases outside the gene matches: 3.

This clonotype was seen a handful of times. The rearrangement links TRBV28 to TRBJ1-2; the D gene is possibly TRBD1 (5 bases). The CDR3 has 13 amino acids. Germline V lookup: CDR1 MDHEN, CDR2 SYDVKM. V was cut by 10 bases and J by 0 bases, with 12 bases left in between. In DNA form, the CDR3 reads TGTGCCAACAGAGACAGTTCTAACTATGGCTACACCTTC. As protein: CANRDSSNYGYTF.

About this clonotype itself: At one boundary the junction diverges from the germline segment, which might be a read error. This sequence joins TRBV20-1 and TRBJ2-2; D not resolved. This CDR3 has 15 residues. In germline, CDR1 is DFQATT, CDR2 SNEGSKA (reference sequence). CDR3: CSARSRTKNTGELFF. CDR3 DNA sequence: TGTAGTGCTAGGAGTCGAACTAAGAACACCGGGGAGCTGTTTTTT.